What follows are 30 T cell receptor beta chains derived from one specimen sequenced in a study of T cells in Graves' hyperthyroidism and ophthalmopathy. RNA transcripts served as the template for amplifying TCR beta CDR3 regions. TCR CDR3 underwent first-round RT-PCR with the HTBI primer set. MiXCR, run by TCRdb on the multiplex PCR reads, gives a single entry per CDR3 protein. The sample lists roughly 280,000 distinct CDR3 sequences, about a sixth occurring once. Material: blood. These receptor sequences come from a woman in her sixties with Graves' ophthalmopathy.

This clonotype showed up many times. The rearrangement joins TRBV20-1 to TRBJ1-1; D possibly corresponds to TRBD1 (6 bases). V was trimmed by 0 bases and J by 2 bases, leaving 13 bases between them. CDR1 is DFQATT and CDR2 is SNEGSKA in the germline V gene (reference sequence). CDR3 length: 15 residues. The CDR3 protein is CSARDIQGGNTEAFF. CDR3 sequence (DNA): TGCAGTGCTAGAGATATACAGGGTGGAAACACTGAAGCTTTCTTT.

This clonotype was observed at least ten times. The genes are TRBV18 and TRBJ1-4; 11 positions match TRBD1. Germline V gives CDR1 KGHSH, CDR2 LQKENI. The trim removed 4 bases at V and 7 bases at J, leaving 8 bases unmatched. The CDR3 covers 16 residues. CDR3 protein: CASSHYTGTGGEKLFF. CDR3 DNA sequence: TGTGCCAGCTCACACTACACCGGGACAGGGGGTGAAAAACTGTTTTTT.

This clonotype occurred a few times. The gene calls are TRBV10-3 and TRBJ1-1; D may be TRBD1 (6 bases). V lost 6 bases and J lost 1, with 6 bases in between. CDR3 length: 12 amino acids. Germline CDR1 ENHRY, CDR2 SYGVKD. The CDR3 DNA reads as TGTGCCATCAGGGACAGGAACACTGAAGCTTTCTTT. Encoded protein: CAIRDRNTEAFF.

The CDR3 DNA sequence: TGTGCCAGCAGTTACATGGACTATGGCTACACCTTC. Translation gives CASSYMDYGYTF. This chain uses TRBV6-5 with TRBJ1-2; unclear D gene. The CDR3 is made up of 12 amino acids. Germline-derived CDR1 and CDR2 are MNHEY and SVGAGI. Deletions cut 2 bases from V and 3 bases from J, with 4 bases between.

About this clonotype itself: The conserved phenylalanine or tryptophan is not found at the CDR3 terminus, so this likely reflects a read error. The chain couples TRBV2 to TRBJ2-7; perhaps TRBD2 as D (6 bases). This CDR3 spans 15 amino acids. The germline V gene encodes CDR1 SNHLY and CDR2 FYNNEI. The V end was cut by 7 bases, the J end by 0 bases, with 16 bases between. The CDR3 DNA follows: TGTGCCAGCAAAGAACGGGGACTTCCCTCCTACGAGCAGTACCTC. Translation: CASKERGLPSYEQYL.

This clonotype was recorded at least ten times. The chain recombines TRBV2 with TRBJ1-4; D is unclear. The V gene's germline CDR1 is SNHLY and CDR2 FYNNEI. Deletions cut 2 bases from V and 1 base from J, with 2 bases between. The CDR3 has 13 amino acids. CDR3 protein: CASSEQTNEKLFF. As DNA, the CDR3 is TGTGCCAGCAGTGAACAAACTAATGAAAAACTGTTTTTT. The full variable domain, its missing parts supplied by reference TRBV2 and TRBJ1-4, is EPEVTQTPSHQVTQMGQEVILRCVPISNHLYFYWYRQILGQKVEFLVSFYNNEISEKSEIFDDQFSVERPDGSNFTLKIRSTKLEDSAMYFCASSEQTNEKLFFGSGTQLSVL.

The chain has TRBV5-1 and TRBJ2-7; D gene ambiguous. Germline V gene sequence: CDR1 SGHRS, CDR2 YFSETQ. The CDR3 is made up of 14 amino acids. V shed 0 bases and J shed 0 bases, with 7 bases lying between them. CDR3 sequence reads: CASSLEYNSYEQYF. Here the CDR3 DNA reads TGCGCCAGCAGCTTGGAGTACAACTCCTACGAGCAGTACTTC.

This clonotype has just a few counts. The chain is built from TRBV7-2 and TRBJ2-7, with TRBD2 matching over 8 bases. J lost 3 bases, V lost 1 base, and 5 bases had no gene match. This CDR3 is built from 15 residues. Germline CDR1 is SGHTA and CDR2 is FQGNSA. The CDR3, as DNA: TGTGCCAGCAGCTTAGAACTAGCGGTTAACTACGAGCAGTACTTC. This translates into CASSLELAVNYEQYF. Complete variable domain (other parts from reference TRBV7-2 and TRBJ2-7): GAGVSQSPSNKVTEKGKDVELRCDPISGHTALYWYRQSLGQGLEFLIYFQGNSAPDKSGLPSDRFSAERTGGSVSTLTIQRTQQEDSAVYLCASSLELAVNYEQYFGPGTRLTVT.

This clonotype was seen many times. The rearrangement uses TRBV20-1 and TRBJ2-5; 8 positions agree with TRBD2. CDR1 is DFQATT and CDR2 is SNEGSKA in the germline V gene (reference sequence). CDR3 size: 12 residues. After removal of 1 base from V and 5 bases from J, the junction contained 0 bases not matched to a gene. Here the CDR3 DNA reads TGCAGTGCTAGAGCGGGGGGGGAGACCCAGTACTTC. Translated: CSARAGGETQYF.

The J gene is TRBJ1-2, the V gene TRBV6-1; D possibly corresponds to TRBD1 (6 bases). The V end was cut by 4 bases, the J end by 7 bases, with 10 bases between. This CDR3 contains 12 residues. Germline CDR1 reads MNHNS; CDR2 reads SASEGT. The CDR3 DNA reads TGTGCCAGCAGTGCAGGGGTTAGTGGCTACACCTTC. It is translated as CASSAGVSGYTF.

The CDR3 DNA reads as TGTGCCATCATGGGACGGCCCCAGGAGACCCAGTACTTC. This sequence encodes CAIMGRPQETQYF. The chain uses TRBV10-3 and TRBJ2-5; either TRBD1 or TRBD2 may supply D (5 bases each). The CDR3 consists of 13 residues. Trimming cost V 7 bases and J 5 bases, with 14 bases left between them. Germline V gene lookup returns CDR1 ENHRY and CDR2 SYGVKD.

This clonotype was detected only a few times. This chain links TRBV19 with TRBJ2-7, with TRBD1 as a possible D gene (5 bases). This CDR3 contains 14 residues. The ends were cut back, 6 bases at V and 1 base at J, with 13 bases in the middle. The V gene's germline CDR1 is LNHDA and CDR2 SQIVND (reference sequence). The CDR3 bases are TGTGCCAGTAGGGGGCTAGGTGGGTCCTACGAGCAGTACTTC. Protein: CASRGLGGSYEQYF.

CDR3 region: CASSYSRVGFMNTEAFF. CDR3 in DNA: TGTGCCAGCAGTTACAGTAGGGTCGGGTTCATGAACACTGAAGCTTTCTTT. The chain couples TRBV6-2 or TRBV6-3 to TRBJ1-1; D not certain. The CDR3 is 17 amino acids. CDR1 and CDR2 (germline): MNHEY, SVGEGT. V was shortened by 2 bases and J by 0 bases, with 16 bases between the two germline ends.

The chain couples TRBV29-1 to TRBJ2-2; no clear D gene. V lost 4 bases and J 4 bases, leaving 10 bases between the germline ends. This CDR3 comprises 13 residues. Germline values: CDR1 SQVTM, CDR2 ANQGSEA. Here the CDR3 DNA reads TGCAGCGTTGTTGTCCAACCCACCGGGGAGCTGTTTTTT. It is translated as CSVVVQPTGELFF.

This clonotype was counted only a few times. CDR3 bases: TGTGCCAGCAGCTTGGGGGATCCGACCTACGAGCAGTACTTC. Amino acids: CASSLGDPTYEQYF. This rearrangement joins TRBV5-5 to TRBJ2-7; no firm D call. CDR1 and CDR2 from the germline V gene are SGHKS and YYEKEE (reference sequence). The CDR3 extends over 14 amino acids. V was clipped by 0 bases and J by 2 bases, with 9 bases between them.

This clonotype was observed a handful of times. The rearrangement links TRBV19 to TRBJ2-7; D may be TRBD1 or TRBD2 (5 bases each). V was cut by 4 bases and J by 0 bases, with 16 bases left in between. The germline V gene has CDR1 LNHDA and CDR2 SQIVND (reference sequence). The CDR3 loop spans 16 amino acids. In DNA form, the CDR3 reads TGTGCCAGTAGTAGCTCCGGGACCGCAAGCTCCTACGAGCAGTACTTC. This codes for CASSSSGTASSYEQYF.

The chain recombines TRBV27 with TRBJ2-3; D is tentatively TRBD1 or TRBD2 (5 bases each). CDR3 length equals 14 residues. The germline V gene encodes CDR1 MNHEY and CDR2 SMNVEV (reference sequence). V lost 8 bases and J 3 bases, leaving 15 bases between the germline ends. The CDR3 DNA reads as TGTGCCAGCGGGGCTGGCGGGTCTACAGATACGCAGTATTTT. It is translated as CASGAGGSTDTQYF.

This clonotype was found many times. V and J are TRBV6-1 and TRBJ1-1; TRBD1 matches 7 bases. CDR3 length: 15 amino acids. V lost 7 bases to trimming and J lost 1 base; unmatched junction nucleotides: 9. Germline lookup yields CDR1 MNHNS and CDR2 SASEGT. The CDR3 DNA reads TGTGCCAGCAAGTCAGAAGCAGGGGGGAACACTGAAGCTTTCTTT. Its protein product is CASKSEAGGNTEAFF.

This clonotype came up many times. The chain combines TRBV12-3 or TRBV12-4 with TRBJ1-3; D gene uncertain. The CDR3 has 15 amino acids. V lost 3 bases to trimming and J lost 0 bases, with 9 bases between them. The CDR3 DNA follows: TGTGCCAGCAGTTTTGAGGCAGGCTCTGGAAACACCATATATTTT. This sequence encodes CASSFEAGSGNTIYF.

The sample holds many counts of this clonotype. The V call is TRBV29-1, the J call TRBJ1-4, with D possibly matching TRBD1 (5 bases). The V and J ends lost 4 bases and 7 bases respectively, with 16 bases between them. Germline-derived CDR1 and CDR2 are SQVTM and ANQGSEA. This CDR3 comprises 14 residues. The CDR3 coding sequence is TGCAGCGTTGCACGGGGCGCGGGAAGTGAAAAACTGTTTTTT. Its translation: CSVARGAGSEKLFF.

This clonotype has just a few counts. The chain employs TRBV20-1 and TRBJ2-1; D perhaps matches TRBD1 (6 bases). The length of the CDR3 is 12 residues. V was cut by 6 bases and J by 4 bases, with 10 bases left in between. CDR1 and CDR2 from the germline V gene are DFQATT and SNEGSKA (reference sequence). The CDR3 here is CSAGHTYNEQFF. DNA of the CDR3: TGCAGTGCGGGACACACATACAATGAGCAGTTCTTC.

This clonotype was counted between two and nine times. This chain connects TRBV29-1 to TRBJ2-7, with TRBD2 as a possible D gene (7 bases). The CDR3 length is 13 residues. V lost 5 bases and J lost 5, with 16 bases in between. The germline CDR1 and CDR2 sequences are SQVTM and ANQGSEA. CDR3 amino acids: CSVWGGRADEQYF. For the CDR3, the DNA is TGCAGCGTTTGGGGGGGCAGGGCTGACGAGCAGTACTTC.

This clonotype was counted at least ten times. The chain joins TRBV7-2 to TRBJ1-2; perhaps TRBD1 as D (6 bases). The length of the CDR3 is 14 residues. Germline V lookup: CDR1 SGHTA, CDR2 FQGNSA. V lost 4 bases and J 8 bases, leaving 17 bases between the germline ends. The CDR3 nucleotides read TGTGCCAGCAGCTCACGGGAGGGGGAGGTGGGCTACACCTTC. It translates to CASSSREGEVGYTF.

This clonotype was seen only a few times. The chain uses TRBV5-4 and TRBJ2-7; D ambiguous. Between the trimmed V and J ends, which lost 5 bases and 3 bases, there was a span of 6 bases. In germline, CDR1 is SGHNT, CDR2 YYREEE (reference sequence). There are 11 residues in the CDR3. The CDR3, as DNA: TGTGCCAGCAGATCTGACTACGAGCAGTACTTC. Translation: CASRSDYEQYF.

The table lists this clonotype with a few counts. The chain carries TRBV4-3 and TRBJ2-1, with TRBD2 matching over 11 bases. CDR1 LGHNA and CDR2 YSLEER come from the germline V gene. The CDR3 is 19 residues long. V trimming: 3 bases; J trimming: 0 bases; junction bases outside the gene matches: 10. The CDR3 DNA reads TGCGCCAGCAGCCACCTCAAGGGACTAGCGGTTAGCTCCTACAATGAGCAGTTCTTC. Translation: CASSHLKGLAVSSYNEQFF.

The V call is TRBV19, the J call TRBJ2-1, with D perhaps matching TRBD2 (5 bases). The CDR3 length is 16 residues. The ends were cut back, 3 bases at V and 0 bases at J, with 12 bases in the middle. The germline V gene has CDR1 LNHDA and CDR2 SQIVND (reference sequence). The CDR3 sequence is CASSIEVASSYNEQFF. For the CDR3, the DNA is TGTGCCAGTAGTATCGAAGTAGCGAGCTCCTACAATGAGCAGTTCTTC.

Only a few counts were recorded for this clonotype. The V and J genes are TRBV6-1 and TRBJ1-3, with TRBD1 matching over 8 bases. The CDR3 consists of 17 residues. Germline V gene sequence: CDR1 MNHNS, CDR2 SASEGT. The ends lost 6 bases at V and 0 bases at J; junction bases unmatched: 10. CDR3 DNA sequence: TGTGCCAGCAGCCCTGACAGGGGACCCAGCTCTGGAAACACCATATATTTT. As protein: CASSPDRGPSSGNTIYF.

This clonotype was picked up many times. J is TRBJ2-7 and V is TRBV5-8; tentative D call: TRBD2 (5 bases). V was cut by 3 bases and J by 2 bases, with 15 bases left in between. Germline V lookup: CDR1 SGHTS, CDR2 YDEGEE. The length of the CDR3 is 15 residues. The CDR3 DNA reads as TGTGCCAGCAGCTCCCCGGGGTCGAGCCCCTACGAGCAGTACTTC. Encoded protein: CASSSPGSSPYEQYF.

This clonotype was detected many times. The chain joins TRBV27 to TRBJ1-1; no clear D. V gave up 5 bases and J gave up 5 bases, with 12 bases separating them. The CDR3 totals 13 residues. CDR1 is MNHEY and CDR2 is SMNVEV in the germline V gene (reference sequence). The CDR3 is CASSTLGWTEAFF. The CDR3 coding sequence is TGTGCCAGCAGTACCCTCGGTTGGACTGAAGCTTTCTTT.

This clonotype occurred many times. The chain recombines TRBV7-3 with TRBJ2-7, with 10 nucleotides matching TRBD2. The CDR3 is made up of 15 amino acids. The trim removed 5 bases at V and 3 bases at J, leaving 7 bases unmatched. Per germline, CDR1 SGHTA and CDR2 FQGTGA. CDR3 region: CASSRGLADNYEQYF. The CDR3 DNA is TGTGCCAGCAGCCGAGGACTAGCGGACAACTACGAGCAGTACTTC.